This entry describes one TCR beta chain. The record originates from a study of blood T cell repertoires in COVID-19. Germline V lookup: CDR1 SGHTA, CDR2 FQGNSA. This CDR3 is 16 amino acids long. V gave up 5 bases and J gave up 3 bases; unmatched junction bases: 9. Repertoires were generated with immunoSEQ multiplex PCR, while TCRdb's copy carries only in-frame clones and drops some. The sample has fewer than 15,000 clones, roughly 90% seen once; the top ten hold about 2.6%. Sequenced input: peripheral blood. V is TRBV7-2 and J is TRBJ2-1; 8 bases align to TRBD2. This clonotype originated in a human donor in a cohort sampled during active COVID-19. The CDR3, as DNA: TGTGCCAGCAGCCAATTCGGGGGGGGGCTCTACAATGAGCAGTTCTTC. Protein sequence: CASSQFGGGLYNEQFF. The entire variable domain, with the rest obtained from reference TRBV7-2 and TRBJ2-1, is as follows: GAGVSQSPSNKVTEKGKDVELRCDPISGHTALYWYRQSLGQGLEFLIYFQGNSAPDKSGLPSDRFSAERTGGSVSTLTIQRTQQEDSAVYLCASSQFGGGLYNEQFFGPGTRLTVL.